One sample yielded the 22 T cell receptor beta chains listed below, sequenced in a study of breast tumors, draining lymph nodes, adjacent tissues. TCRdb redid the calling of the multiplex PCR reads with MiXCR, one entry per CDR3 protein. This sample has under 25,000 distinct CDR3 sequences, with around 46% found just once. Specimen: breast tumor tissue. The source is a female donor with breast cancer. Some clones in this sample may be carry-over from other donors' samples.

V and J are TRBV7-8 and TRBJ1-2, with 8 nucleotides matching TRBD1. Germline CDR1 is SGHVS and CDR2 is FQNEAQ. The CDR3 has 14 amino acids. V gave up 1 base and J gave up 3 bases; unmatched junction bases: 1. The CDR3, as DNA: TGTGCCAGCAGCTTAGGGACAGGGTACTATGGCTACACCTTC. This sequence encodes CASSLGTGYYGYTF.

This clonotype has ten or more counts. Being one base from a much bigger clone, this may be a read error. The rearrangement joins TRBV20-1 to TRBJ2-5; 7 bases align to TRBD2. In germline, CDR1 is DFQATT, CDR2 SNEGSKA (reference sequence). V was clipped by 5 bases and J by 7 bases; unmatched bases: 13. CDR3 length: 14 residues. The CDR3 sequence is CSAQIASGTATQYF. CDR3 coding DNA: TGCAGTGCTCAAATCGCCAGCGGGACGGCGACCCAGTACTTC.

V is TRBV9 and J is TRBJ2-3; TRBD1 is a possible D gene (6 bases). The CDR3 contains 15 residues. V was clipped by 4 bases and J by 1 base, with 13 bases between them. Germline CDR1 reads SGDLS; CDR2 reads YYNGEE. Here the CDR3 reads CASSPVAGGTDTQYF. For the CDR3, the DNA is TGTGCCAGCAGCCCTGTAGCAGGGGGCACAGATACGCAGTATTTT.

This clonotype occurred a few times. The V call is TRBV20-1, the J call TRBJ2-1; D is unclear. Trimming pared 6 bases from V and 7 bases from J, leaving 16 bases between. From germline, CDR1 is DFQATT and CDR2 SNEGSKA (reference sequence). The CDR3 sequence is 13 residues long. CDR3 coding DNA: TGCAGTGCCAAAAAAATAGAGGAGAATGAGCAGTTCTTC. It specifies CSAKKIEENEQFF.

This clonotype has a count of ten or more. This chain links TRBV6-6 with TRBJ2-1; TRBD2 matches at 13 bases. V dropped 5 bases and J dropped 8; count of bases not matched to a gene: 12. Germline CDR1 MNHNY, CDR2 SVGAGI (reference sequence). The CDR3 covers 17 residues. In nucleotides, the CDR3 is TGTGCCAGCAGTCACCCGAGGACTAGCGGGGGCTCATATGAGCAGTTCTTC. Residues: CASSHPRTSGGSYEQFF.

The chain carries TRBV20-1 and TRBJ1-3, with 10 bases fitting TRBD1. Per the germline V gene, CDR1 is DFQATT and CDR2 is SNEGSKA (reference sequence). The CDR3 spans 16 residues. Trimming cost V 1 base and J 0 bases; bases outside gene matches: 3. The CDR3 DNA reads as TGCAGTGCTAGAGCCGGGACAGGGGTCTCTGGAAACACCATATATTTT. Protein product: CSARAGTGVSGNTIYF.

This clonotype showed up many times. This sequence joins TRBV5-8 and TRBJ2-4; 8 bases align to TRBD1. Losses at the gene ends were 2 bases for V and 7 bases for J; bases not matched to a gene: 2. CDR1 and CDR2 (germline): SGHTS, YDEGEE. CDR3 length: 13 residues. The DNA of the CDR3 is TGTGCCAGCAGCTTATACAGGGGGAACATTCAGTACTTC. Its translation: CASSLYRGNIQYF.

This chain links TRBV30 with TRBJ2-3, with D unclear. CDR3 length equals 12 residues. The germline CDR1 and CDR2 sequences are GTSNPN and SVGIG (reference sequence). Trimming took 4 bases from V and 1 from J, leaving 6 bases between them. CDR3 loop: CAWNVGTDTQYF. In DNA, the CDR3 is TGTGCCTGGAATGTGGGCACAGATACGCAGTATTTT.

This clonotype appeared many times. A single base separates this from a much larger clone, so it may be a read error. The CDR3 DNA follows: TGTGCCAGCAGCCCAGTCCCTGCCTCCAATGAGCAGTTCTTC. Its protein is CASSPVPASNEQFF. The gene calls are TRBV11-3 and TRBJ2-1; D unresolved. This CDR3 comprises 14 residues. The V gene's germline CDR1 is SGHNT and CDR2 YENEEA. Trimming shortened V by 5 bases and J by 6 bases, and 14 bases separated the two germline ends.

This chain uses TRBV19 with TRBJ2-1; TRBD2 agrees at 9 bases. V was clipped by 5 bases and J by 15 bases; unmatched bases: 2. The CDR3 loop spans 10 amino acids. Germline values: CDR1 LNHDA, CDR2 SQIVND (reference sequence). The CDR3 DNA sequence: TGTGCCAGTAGTGCGGGACTAGCGTTCTTC. Translation gives CASSAGLAFF. The full variable domain, with the rest looked up from reference TRBV19 and TRBJ2-1, is DGGITQSPKYLFRKEGQNVTLSCEQNLNHDAMYWYRQDPGQGLRLIYYSQIVNDFQKGDIAEGYSVSREKKESFPLTVTSAQKNPTAFYLCASSAGLAFFGPGTRLTVL.

This clonotype was observed at least ten times. This sequence joins TRBV6-5 and TRBJ2-1; TRBD1 is a possible D gene (5 bases). CDR3 length: 11 residues. Per germline, CDR1 MNHEY and CDR2 SVGAGI. V lost 8 bases, J lost 7 bases, and 9 bases lay in between. Here the CDR3 DNA reads TGTGCCAGCGGGGCGGTTAATGAGCAGTTCTTC. It codes for CASGAVNEQFF.

This chain links TRBV28 with TRBJ1-2; 9 bases align to TRBD1. Germline trimming cut 4 bases from V and 7 bases from J; bases unmatched to any gene: 16. The germline V gene encodes CDR1 MDHEN and CDR2 SYDVKM. CDR3 length: 17 amino acids. The CDR3 here is CASSWIRPGQGYSGYTF. The DNA for the CDR3 is TGTGCCAGCAGTTGGATCCGCCCGGGACAGGGATATAGTGGCTACACCTTC.

This clonotype has only one observation. The chain recombines TRBV25-1 with TRBJ2-6, with 11 bases that match TRBD2. The CDR3 length is 15 residues. Germline CDR1 and CDR2: MGHDK and SYGVNS. J gave up 10 bases and V 4 bases, and 6 bases lay outside the gene matches. This CDR3 is CASSVPTSGENVLTF. The CDR3 coding sequence is TGTGCCAGCAGTGTCCCGACTAGCGGGGAAAACGTCCTGACTTTC.

J is TRBJ2-3 and V is TRBV9; 15 bases are shared with TRBD2. The V and J ends lost 4 bases and 3 bases, in that order; junction bases with no gene match: 3. CDR3 length: 16 residues. CDR1 SGDLS and CDR2 YYNGEE come from the germline V gene. This CDR3 is CASSFGTSGGTDTQYF. CDR3 coding DNA: TGTGCCAGCAGCTTTGGGACTAGCGGGGGGACAGATACGCAGTATTTT.

This clonotype was counted only a few times. A much larger clonotype is one base distant, so this may be a read error. The chain has TRBV7-4 and TRBJ2-2; 7 nucleotides match TRBD2. This CDR3 is built from 20 residues. Germline V gene sequence: CDR1 SGHVT, CDR2 SQSDAQ. J was trimmed by 3 bases and V by 8 bases; bases with no gene match: 24. The CDR3 reads CASGHQPMRWTSVHTGELFF. The CDR3 DNA sequence: TGTGCCAGCGGACACCAGCCTATGCGGTGGACTAGTGTTCACACCGGGGAGCTGTTTTTT.

Ten or more counts support this clonotype. A much larger clone sits a single nucleotide away, making a read error possible. The chain employs TRBV20-1 and TRBJ2-1, with D possibly being TRBD2 (6 bases). The V end lost 0 bases, the J end lost 4 bases, and 19 bases lay between the germline ends. Germline-derived CDR1 and CDR2 are DFQATT and SNEGSKA (reference sequence). The CDR3 length is 17 residues. The CDR3 nucleotides are TGCAGTGCTAGAGACCCGAGTCGCGGGACCTCGTACAATGAGCAGTTCTTC. Its protein product is CSARDPSRGTSYNEQFF.

Points on this clonotype: One end of the junction is discordant with germline, which a read error may explain. V and J are TRBV5-5 and TRBJ2-1, with TRBD2 identical over 7 bases. The CDR3 is 14 residues long. Germline-derived CDR1 and CDR2 are SGHKS and YYEKEE (reference sequence). This CDR3 is CASSGTTGYNEQFF. CDR3 DNA: TGCGCCAGTTCCGGGACTACCGGCTACAATGAGCAGTTCTTC. Full variable domain (remainder filled in from reference TRBV5-5 and TRBJ2-1): DAGVTQSPTHLIKTRGQQVTLRCSPISGHKSVSWYQQVLGQGPQFIFQYYEKEERGRGNFPDRFSARQFPNYSSELNVNALLLGDSALYLCASSGTTGYNEQFFGPGTRLTVL.

This chain uses TRBV2 with TRBJ1-2; no reliable D call. V dropped 6 bases and J dropped 4 bases, with 9 bases sitting between them. The CDR3 has 12 amino acids. Germline CDR1 SNHLY, CDR2 FYNNEI. CDR3 DNA: TGTGCCAGCAGCGCAGCCCTCTATGGCTACACCTTC. It specifies CASSAALYGYTF.

Concerning this clonotype: An end of the junction does not agree with germline; a read error may underlie this. The gene calls are TRBV24-1 and TRBJ1-5; unclear D gene. The CDR3 has 18 amino acids. Germline values: CDR1 KGHDR, CDR2 SFDVKD. The CDR3 nucleotides are TGTGCCACCAGTGATTCCCCTCAGAGATCATATAGCAATCAACCCCAGCATTTT. Its protein product is CATSDSPQRSYSNQPQHF.

The V and J genes are TRBV6-1 and TRBJ2-5; 11 nucleotides match TRBD1. Germline CDR1 and CDR2: MNHNS and SASEGT. V shed 3 bases, J shed 4 bases, and the junction held 4 bases outside the gene matches. The CDR3 is 15 residues long. The CDR3 DNA follows: TGTGCCAGCAGTGAGAGGACAGGGGGCGCAGAGACCCAGTACTTC. As protein: CASSERTGGAETQYF.

As concerns this clonotype: The junction departs from germline at one end; a sequencing error may be responsible. The V call is TRBV10-3, the J call TRBJ2-7; 8 positions agree with TRBD1. This CDR3 contains 14 residues. CDR1 and CDR2 (germline): ENHRY, SYGVKD. CDR3 protein: CAVSPGQGAYEQYF. CDR3 DNA sequence: TGTGCCGTCAGTCCGGGGCAGGGGGCTTACGAGCAGTACTTC.

This clonotype ranks as medium-sized. The chain couples TRBV7-2 to TRBJ1-4; TRBD1 is a possible D gene (5 bases). This CDR3 comprises 14 residues. Trimming pared 5 bases from V and 7 bases from J, leaving 14 bases between. Germline V lookup: CDR1 SGHTA, CDR2 FQGNSA. CDR3: CASSKQALGEKLFF. The CDR3 nucleotides read TGTGCCAGCAGCAAACAGGCCTTGGGTGAAAAACTGTTTTTT.